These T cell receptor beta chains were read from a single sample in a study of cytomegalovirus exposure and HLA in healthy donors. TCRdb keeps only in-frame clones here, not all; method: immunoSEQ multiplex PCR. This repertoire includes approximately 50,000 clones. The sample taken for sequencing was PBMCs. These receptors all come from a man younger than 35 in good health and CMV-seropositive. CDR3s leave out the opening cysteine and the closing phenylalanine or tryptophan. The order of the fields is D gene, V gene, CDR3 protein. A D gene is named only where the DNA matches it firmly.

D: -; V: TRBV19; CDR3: ASSIGRQDRYGYT
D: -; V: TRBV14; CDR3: ASSQDVRQPQH
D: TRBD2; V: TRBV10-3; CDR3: AISVEVGGVRDEQF
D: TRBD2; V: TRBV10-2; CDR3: ASRTSGMGSSYEQY
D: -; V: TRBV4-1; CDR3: ASSQESGDGEKLF
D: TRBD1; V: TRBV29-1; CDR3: SVPGQGTYEQY
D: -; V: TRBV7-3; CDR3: ASSLFAPQRASRELF
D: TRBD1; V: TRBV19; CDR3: ASSTSGTGRNYEQY
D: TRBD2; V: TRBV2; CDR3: ASSEGTSGRSSTDTQY
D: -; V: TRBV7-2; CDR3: ASSPSISREQY
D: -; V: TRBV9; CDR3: ASSVAGTGGVIAGGGEQF
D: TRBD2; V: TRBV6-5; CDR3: ASSYSTSGRAEQY
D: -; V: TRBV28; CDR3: ASSLSVREETQY
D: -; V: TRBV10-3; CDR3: AIRLGGRGTEAF
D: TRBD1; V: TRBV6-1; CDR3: ASSGTGQRGNTIY
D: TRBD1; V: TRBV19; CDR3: ASWQGGGGPGNQPQH
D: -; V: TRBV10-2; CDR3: ASSEPRGSEQY
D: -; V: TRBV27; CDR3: ASSGSPGDIDYEQY
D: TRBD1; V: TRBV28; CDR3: ASSSSGTGGEKQY
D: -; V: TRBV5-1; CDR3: ASSLEGSRRSDTQY
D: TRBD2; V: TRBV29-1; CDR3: SVEIIGGGEQY
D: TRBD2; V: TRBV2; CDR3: ASSFRGGDVEY
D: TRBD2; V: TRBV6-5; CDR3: ASTSLAASSYEQY
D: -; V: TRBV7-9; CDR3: ASSPSRGTGNTIY
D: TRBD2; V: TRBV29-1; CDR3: SFGLAGAEQY
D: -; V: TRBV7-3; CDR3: ASSPRGGDTQY
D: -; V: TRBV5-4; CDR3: ASSPGGYGYT
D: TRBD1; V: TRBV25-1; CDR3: ASSMYGTGREEKLF
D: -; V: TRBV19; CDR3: ASRRRDPQRNEQF
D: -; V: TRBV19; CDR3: ASSIGSGNTIY